Below, one T cell receptor (beta chain) is given with its context. Its antigen remains unidentified. Inclusion required at least two post-ART and at least one pre-ART PBMC samples. The CDR3 runs 16 residues. Trimming took off 3 bases at V and 1 base at J, with 14 bases between the two ends. CDR1 is SNHLY and CDR2 is FYNNEI in the germline V gene. The source of the sample is a study of long-term antiretroviral therapy in people with HIV. Study conclusions and caveats: HIV repertoires had narrower CDR3 length ranges than controls.

immunoSEQ v3.0 was run at survey level. Only in-frame clones appear in the TCRdb table, and some are missing; sequencing was by immunoSEQ multiplex PCR. The sample holds about 24,000 clones, roughly 94% seen once. Sample: unsorted PBMCs, taken more than 4.7 years after starting antiretroviral therapy. The TCR sequence derives from a woman aged 45-65 years with HIV. The rearrangement uses TRBV2 and TRBJ2-3, with D perhaps matching TRBD2 (6 bases). CDR3 DNA sequence: TGTGCCAGCAGTGAGCCCCCTAGCGAGCGCACAGATACGCAGTATTTT. It specifies CASSEPPSERTDTQYF.